These 18 T cell receptor beta chains share one sample of origin, sequenced in a study of T cells in Graves' hyperthyroidism and ophthalmopathy. The CDR3 regions of TCR beta were amplified from RNA transcripts. A first-round RT-PCR of the TCR CDR3 used the HTBI primer set. TCRdb fed the multiplex PCR reads into MiXCR, producing one record per CDR3 protein. Found here are fewer than 750,000 distinct CDR3 sequences, roughly 14% of them singletons; the top ten hold around 4.5%. Sequenced: blood. The receptors originated from a woman aged 35 to 49 with Graves' ophthalmopathy.

Many counts were recorded for this clonotype. V is TRBV12-3 or TRBV12-4 and J is TRBJ1-1; D might be TRBD1 (6 bases). The CDR3 totals 12 residues. V lost 7 bases and J lost 4, with 10 bases in between. This CDR3 reads CASITGSTEAFF. CDR3 coding DNA: TGTGCCAGCATCACAGGGTCCACTGAAGCTTTCTTT.

This clonotype was counted only a few times. The chain couples TRBV20-1 to TRBJ2-5; 8 bases map to TRBD2. With 2 bases clipped from V and 4 bases from J, the junction kept 6 bases outside the gene matches. Germline assignment: CDR1 DFQATT and CDR2 SNEGSKA (reference sequence). The CDR3 consists of 14 residues. Here the CDR3 reads CSARTGLGGETQYF. The CDR3 DNA follows: TGCAGTGCTAGAACGGGACTAGGGGGAGAGACCCAGTACTTC.

This clonotype showed up just once. The chain combines TRBV12-3 or TRBV12-4 with TRBJ2-7; 13 positions agree with TRBD2. V shed 6 bases and J 6 bases; nucleotides not matched to a gene: 8. The CDR3 consists of 15 residues. The chain's CDR3 is CASSRTSGRAGEQYF. The CDR3, as DNA: TGTGCCAGCAGCCGAACTAGCGGGAGGGCCGGCGAGCAGTACTTC.

This clonotype was detected many times. CDR3 residues: CSVAQGNTEAFF. DNA of the CDR3: TGCAGCGTAGCGCAGGGGAACACTGAAGCTTTCTTT. This rearrangement joins TRBV29-1 to TRBJ1-1, with a possible D match to TRBD1 (5 bases). Germline CDR1 reads SQVTM; CDR2 reads ANQGSEA. There are 12 residues in the CDR3. Trimming stripped 6 bases from V and 1 base from J, with 9 bases between.

The chain uses TRBV6-1 and TRBJ2-4; TRBD1 aligns across 9 bases. Trimming cost V 6 bases and J 2 bases; bases outside gene matches: 8. Germline V gene sequence: CDR1 MNHNS, CDR2 SASEGT. The CDR3 loop spans 16 amino acids. This CDR3 reads CASRHPGQGTKNIQYF. CDR3 DNA sequence: TGTGCCAGCAGGCATCCGGGACAGGGTACCAAAAACATTCAGTACTTC.

In its sample, this clonotype was seen many times. The chain is built from TRBV29-1 and TRBJ1-3, with D possibly matching TRBD1 (5 bases). Germline CDR1 and CDR2: SQVTM and ANQGSEA. This CDR3 has 14 amino acids. V lost 1 base and J 2 bases, leaving 9 bases between the germline ends. DNA of the CDR3: TGCAGCGTTGAAGTGGCAGGGCCTGGAAACACCATATATTTT. Amino acid sequence: CSVEVAGPGNTIYF.

This clonotype has a count of ten or more. V usage is TRBV7-9 and J usage is TRBJ2-7; possibly TRBD1 for D (5 bases). This CDR3 has 13 residues. Germline V gene lookup returns CDR1 SEHNR and CDR2 FQNEAQ (reference sequence). Deletions cut 3 bases from V and 3 bases from J, with 9 bases between. CDR3 residues: CASSFETDYEQYF. In DNA form, the CDR3 reads TGTGCCAGCAGCTTTGAGACAGACTACGAGCAGTACTTC.

This clonotype has only a few counts. The V gene is TRBV15, the J gene TRBJ2-7; possibly TRBD2 for D (7 bases). The CDR3 contains 13 residues. Between the trimmed V and J ends, which lost 5 bases and 7 bases, there was a span of 15 bases. Germline CDR1 LNHNV, CDR2 YYDKDF (reference sequence). The CDR3 DNA follows: TGTGCCACCAGCCTAGGGGGGGTCTGGGAGCAGTACTTC. Its translation: CATSLGGVWEQYF.

This clonotype was recorded once. This rearrangement joins TRBV6-2 or TRBV6-3 to TRBJ2-7, with TRBD2 matching 7 bases. V lost 2 bases and J lost 5; bases outside the gene matches: 12. The CDR3 totals 16 residues. Germline CDR1 MNHEY, CDR2 SVGEGT. CDR3: CASSYHQGGSSNEQYF. The CDR3 nucleotides read TGTGCCAGCAGTTACCACCAGGGAGGGAGTAGCAACGAGCAGTACTTC.

This clonotype has at least ten counts. The rearrangement uses TRBV7-8 and TRBJ1-5; 7 nucleotides agree with TRBD1. From germline, CDR1 is SGHVS and CDR2 FQNEAQ. This CDR3 contains 16 residues. The J segment lost 0 bases and the V segment lost 4 bases, leaving 6 bases of the junction unmatched. The chain's CDR3 is CASSSTGAYSNQPQHF. The CDR3 DNA reads as TGTGCCAGCAGCTCAACAGGGGCGTATAGCAATCAGCCCCAGCATTTT. Variable domain in full (rest from reference TRBV7-8 and TRBJ1-5): GAGVSQSPRYKVAKRGQDVALRCDPISGHVSLFWYQQALGQGPEFLTYFQNEAQLDKSGLPSDRFFAERPEGSVSTLKIQRTQQEDSAVYLCASSSTGAYSNQPQHFGDGTRLSIL.

This clonotype was counted many times. CDR3 sequence (DNA): TGCGCCAGCAGCTTAATTCGGACTAGTGGAGGCTACGAGCAGTACTTC. Translated, it gives CASSLIRTSGGYEQYF. This chain connects TRBV4-3 to TRBJ2-7; 7 bases match TRBD2. CDR1 and CDR2 (germline): LGHNA, YSLEER. The V and J ends lost 5 bases and 3 bases, in that order; junction bases with no gene match: 13. This CDR3 has 16 amino acids.

This clonotype was found a few times. The chain recombines TRBV20-1 with TRBJ1-3; D remains ambiguous. CDR1 is DFQATT and CDR2 is SNEGSKA in the germline V gene (reference sequence). The CDR3 extends over 14 amino acids. Trimming shortened V by 3 bases and J by 0 bases, and 9 bases separated the two germline ends. CDR3 amino acids: CSASAWSSGNTIYF. The CDR3 DNA reads TGCAGTGCTAGTGCCTGGAGCTCTGGAAACACCATATATTTT.

This clonotype was detected many times. This sequence joins TRBV28 and TRBJ1-1; D is unclear. Trimming pared 1 base from V and 0 bases from J, leaving 6 bases between. Germline V gene lookup returns CDR1 MDHEN and CDR2 SYDVKM. The CDR3 has 14 amino acids. Here the CDR3 DNA reads TGTGCCAGCAGTTTATTGGAGATGAACACTGAAGCTTTCTTT. Translated: CASSLLEMNTEAFF.

This clonotype was observed a handful of times. V gene TRBV4-1 combines with J gene TRBJ2-2, with D possibly TRBD1 on 5 matching bases. Germline loops: CDR1 MGHRA, CDR2 YSYEKL. V dropped 0 bases and J dropped 0 bases, with 20 bases sitting between them. The CDR3 runs to 20 residues. The CDR3 is CASSQEIGRVRSTNTGELFF. The CDR3 DNA follows: TGCGCCAGCAGCCAAGAGATCGGCAGGGTACGATCAACGAACACCGGGGAGCTGTTTTTT.

The sample holds many counts of this clonotype. The CDR3 nucleotides are TGTGCCAGCAGCCTCACAGGAGAAGGCTACACCTTC. Translated: CASSLTGEGYTF. The J gene is TRBJ1-2, the V gene TRBV11-2; D perhaps matches TRBD1 (5 bases). Trimming took off 5 bases at V and 8 bases at J, with 12 bases between the two ends. The CDR3 is 12 amino acids. CDR1 and CDR2 from the germline V gene are SGHAT and FQNNGV.

This clonotype was counted only a few times. The chain carries TRBV2 and TRBJ2-5; D tentatively fits TRBD1 or TRBD2 (5 bases each). The V end lost 7 bases, the J end lost 7 bases, and 10 bases lay between the germline ends. CDR1 SNHLY and CDR2 FYNNEI come from the germline V gene. This CDR3 is 11 amino acids long. CDR3 sequence (DNA): TGTGCCAGCATTATTGGGGGGACCCAGTACTTC. Its translation: CASIIGGTQYF.

This clonotype was picked up many times. The rearrangement joins TRBV9 to TRBJ2-3, with D maybe TRBD2 (6 bases). The CDR3 contains 16 residues. V was pared by 0 bases and J by 1 base, with 12 bases between. The germline V gene has CDR1 SGDLS and CDR2 YYNGEE. CDR3 protein: CASSVGTNTGTDTQYF. CDR3 sequence (DNA): TGTGCCAGCAGCGTAGGGACTAACACAGGCACAGATACGCAGTATTTT.

At least ten counts were recorded for this clonotype. The chain joins TRBV7-9 to TRBJ2-5; D is perhaps TRBD2 (5 bases). The germline V and J ends were trimmed by 5 bases and 7 bases, with 11 bases remaining between them. The CDR3 is 12 amino acids. From germline, CDR1 is SEHNR and CDR2 FQNEAQ (reference sequence). The CDR3 DNA is TGTGCCAGCAGCCCTATAGAGGGGACCCAGTACTTC. Protein sequence: CASSPIEGTQYF.